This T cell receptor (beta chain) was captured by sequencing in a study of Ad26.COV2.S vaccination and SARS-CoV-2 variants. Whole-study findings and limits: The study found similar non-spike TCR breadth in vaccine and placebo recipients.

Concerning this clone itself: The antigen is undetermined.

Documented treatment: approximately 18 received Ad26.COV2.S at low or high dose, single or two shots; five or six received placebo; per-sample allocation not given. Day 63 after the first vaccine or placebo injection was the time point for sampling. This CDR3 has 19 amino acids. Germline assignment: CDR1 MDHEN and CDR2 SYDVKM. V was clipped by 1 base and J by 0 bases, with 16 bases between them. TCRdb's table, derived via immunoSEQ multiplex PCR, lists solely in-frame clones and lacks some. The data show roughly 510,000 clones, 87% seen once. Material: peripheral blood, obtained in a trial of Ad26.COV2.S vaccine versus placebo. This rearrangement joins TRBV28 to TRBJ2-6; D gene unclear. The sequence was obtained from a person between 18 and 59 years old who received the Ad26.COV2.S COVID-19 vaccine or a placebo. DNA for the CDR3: TGTGCCAGCAGTTTATCCCGCCCGGCCCTGCGCTCTGGGGCCAACGTCCTGACTTTC. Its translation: CASSLSRPALRSGANVLTF.